This entry concerns a single T cell receptor beta chain. This entry is derived from a study of cytomegalovirus exposure and HLA in healthy donors. V shed 3 bases, J shed 5 bases, and the junction held 8 bases outside the gene matches. Germline CDR1 MGHRA, CDR2 YSYEKL. This CDR3 is built from 15 residues. Sequenced by immunoSEQ multiplex PCR; TCRdb stores in-frame clones only, minus some. The data contain fewer than 200,000 clones, 86% of them singletons. Sequencing was done on a sample of PBMCs. This chain joins TRBV4-1 and TRBJ2-5, with 8 bases aligning to TRBD1. The clonotype was recovered from a young man in good health and CMV-seropositive. The CDR3 spells CASSQWGTGQETQYF. In DNA form, the CDR3 reads TGCGCCAGCAGCCAGTGGGGGACAGGTCAGGAGACCCAGTACTTC.